What follows are 22 T cell receptor beta chains derived from one specimen sequenced in a study of persistence of HIV-infected CD4 T cells. Anti-CD3/anti-CD28 beads served as a nonspecific positive control stimulus. Sorting of responding CD4+ T cells relied on upregulated CD40 ligand together with CD69. This was the immunoSEQ version 4 assay in survey mode. The protocol was immunoSEQ multiplex PCR, while the TCRdb copy is restricted to in-frame clones and leaves out a portion. This sample has over 35,000 clones, with more than 80% found just once. These TCRs are of unknown antigen specificity. Material: CD4+ T cells sorted from PBMCs after roughly 18-hour stimulation, obtained from a patient who received antiretroviral therapy. Receptor source: an adult man with HIV who was CMV-seropositive.

The chain links TRBV5-1 to TRBJ2-1; the D call may be TRBD1 or TRBD2 (5 bases each). The germline V gene encodes CDR1 SGHRS and CDR2 YFSETQ. The V gene lost 4 bases and the J gene lost 7 bases, with 18 bases spanning the gap. The CDR3 extends over 15 amino acids. DNA of the CDR3: TGCGCCAGCAGCGAGGGACCGGCGAGTACGAATGAGCAGTTCTTC. As protein: CASSEGPASTNEQFF.

This chain joins TRBV19 and TRBJ1-5; 7 nucleotides align to TRBD1. Germline values: CDR1 LNHDA, CDR2 SQIVND (reference sequence). V gave up 6 bases and J gave up 0 bases; unmatched junction bases: 8. CDR3 length: 16 amino acids. The CDR3 coding sequence is TGTGCCAGTAGCCCAAACAGGGGATATAGCAATCAGCCCCAGCATTTT. Its translation: CASSPNRGYSNQPQHF. Drawing the rest from reference TRBV19 and TRBJ1-5, the complete variable domain is DGGITQSPKYLFRKEGQNVTLSCEQNLNHDAMYWYRQDPGQGLRLIYYSQIVNDFQKGDIAEGYSVSREKKESFPLTVTSAQKNPTAFYLCASSPNRGYSNQPQHFGDGTRLSIL.

CDR3 loop: CATCVGAAGGELFF. The CDR3, as DNA: TGTGCCACTTGCGTGGGGGCCGCGGGCGGGGAGCTGTTTTTT. The chain is built from TRBV10-3 and TRBJ2-2, with D possibly matching TRBD1 (6 bases). The germline V gene encodes CDR1 ENHRY and CDR2 SYGVKD. Trimming left V 10 bases short and J 7 bases short, with 19 bases between. The CDR3 has 14 residues.

Only a few counts were recorded for this clone. At one boundary the junction diverges from the germline segment, which might be a read error. This chain connects TRBV28 to TRBJ1-6, with 7 bases lining up with TRBD1. CDR1 is MDHEN and CDR2 is SYDVKM in the germline V gene. The CDR3 is made up of 14 amino acids. CDR3 protein: CLTTGASYNSPLHF. The CDR3, as DNA: TGCCTAACTACAGGGGCAAGTTATAATTCACCCCTCCACTTT.

This chain uses TRBV14 with TRBJ1-6, with a weak D call TRBD1 (5 bases). Between the trimmed V and J ends, which lost 4 bases and 0 bases, there was a span of 13 bases. Germline loops: CDR1 SGHDN, CDR2 FVKESK. CDR3 size: 17 residues. This chain's CDR3 is CASSRGPPSSYNSPLHF. The CDR3 coding sequence is TGTGCCAGCAGCCGGGGACCGCCGAGCTCCTATAATTCACCCCTCCACTTT.

CDR3 region: CAMQAGNTEAFF. CDR3 DNA: TGTGCCATGCAGGCTGGGAACACTGAAGCTTTCTTT. The chain couples TRBV7-9 to TRBJ1-1, with D unclear. This CDR3 has 12 amino acids. Trimming removed 10 bases from V and 1 base from J, with 10 bases in between. Germline V gene sequence: CDR1 SEHNR, CDR2 FQNEAQ (reference sequence).

The V gene is TRBV24-1, the J gene TRBJ2-3; D assignment may be TRBD1 or TRBD2 (7 bases each). Trimming cost V 5 bases and J 3 bases, with 14 bases left between them. The CDR3 sequence is 15 residues long. CDR1 is KGHDR, CDR2 SFDVKD, per germline. CDR3 in DNA: TGTGCCACCAGTGTCCCAGGGGGGGGAACAGATACGCAGTATTTT. This gives the protein CATSVPGGGTDTQYF.

The chain employs TRBV6-6 and TRBJ2-1, with TRBD1 identical over 11 bases. Germline assignment: CDR1 MNHNY and CDR2 SVGAGI (reference sequence). The CDR3 runs 15 residues. The junction had 3 bases not matched to a gene; V was cut back by 2 bases and J by 6 bases. CDR3 residues: CASSYPGTGGNEQFF. The CDR3 DNA follows: TGTGCCAGCAGTTACCCCGGGACAGGGGGCAATGAGCAGTTCTTC.

CDR3 region: CASSEDRSTEAFF. Here the CDR3 DNA reads TGTGCCAGCAGTGAAGACAGGTCCACTGAAGCTTTCTTT. The rearrangement links TRBV6-1 to TRBJ1-1, with D possibly matching TRBD1 (5 bases). The CDR3 is 13 amino acids. The germline V and J ends were trimmed by 1 base and 4 bases, with 7 bases remaining between them. Per germline, CDR1 MNHNS and CDR2 SASEGT.

The genes are TRBV18 and TRBJ2-6; D might be TRBD1 or TRBD2, each matching 5 bases. The V gene's germline CDR1 is KGHSH and CDR2 LQKENI. Trimming pared 4 bases from V and 0 bases from J, leaving 13 bases between. The CDR3 extends over 17 amino acids. The CDR3 coding sequence is TGTGCCAGCTCACAGGGGACGTCTAGCTCTGGGGCCAACGTCCTGACTTTC. Translation gives CASSQGTSSSGANVLTF. Supplemented by reference TRBV18 and TRBJ2-6, the full variable domain reads NAGVMQNPRHLVRRRGQEARLRCSPMKGHSHVYWYRQLPEEGLKFMVYLQKENIIDESGMPKERFSAEFPKEGPSILRIQQVVRGDSAAYFCASSQGTSSSGANVLTFGAGSRLTVL.

To note about this clone: Other DNA sequences of this sample code for an identical CDR3. The CDR3 spells CATSRDRGAEKLFF. CDR3 in DNA: TGTGCCACCAGCAGGGACAGGGGGGCTGAAAAACTGTTTTTT. The chain couples TRBV15 to TRBJ1-4; 10 bases match TRBD1. The CDR3 covers 14 residues. Germline values: CDR1 LNHNV, CDR2 YYDKDF (reference sequence). V shed 3 bases, J shed 7 bases, and the junction held 2 bases outside the gene matches.

The V call is TRBV3-1 (or the pseudogene TRBV3-2), the J call TRBJ1-2; D gene uncertain. Per germline, CDR1 LGHDT and CDR2 YNNKEL (reference sequence). This CDR3 comprises 12 residues. V was trimmed by 4 bases and J by 8 bases, leaving 11 bases between them. The CDR3 is CASSLEGRGYTF. Written as DNA, the CDR3 is TGTGCCAGCAGCCTTGAAGGGAGGGGCTACACCTTC.

The J gene is TRBJ1-5, the V gene TRBV12-3 or TRBV12-4, with D maybe TRBD1 (6 bases). Trimming pared 5 bases from V and 5 bases from J, leaving 10 bases between. The CDR3 is 13 residues long. CDR3 in DNA: TGTGCCAGCAGTGGGGACACCTATCAGCCCCAGCATTTT. Amino acid sequence: CASSGDTYQPQHF.

The rearrangement uses TRBV2 and TRBJ1-1, with 7 positions matching TRBD1. CDR1 SNHLY and CDR2 FYNNEI come from the germline V gene. This CDR3 has 14 residues. V dropped 3 bases and J dropped 2; count of bases not matched to a gene: 3. DNA of the CDR3: TGTGCCAGCAGTGACACAGGGGTTAACACTGAAGCTTTCTTT. Amino acids: CASSDTGVNTEAFF.

In regard to this clone: At one end, the junction sequence differs from germline, possibly due to a read error. V gene TRBV3-1 (or the pseudogene TRBV3-2) combines with J gene TRBJ2-7; D ambiguous. This CDR3 has 13 residues. Per the germline V gene, CDR1 is LGHDT and CDR2 is YNNKEL (reference sequence). The CDR3: CASGQYNSYEQYF. The CDR3 DNA is TGTGCCAGCGGCCAATATAATTCCTACGAGCAGTACTTC.

The CDR3 is CASSGLGTGANYGYTF. As DNA, the CDR3 is TGTGCCAGCAGCGGCCTTGGGACAGGGGCTAACTATGGCTACACCTTC. The V gene is TRBV13, the J gene TRBJ1-2; the match to TRBD1 covers 10 bases. The CDR3 loop spans 16 amino acids. The J segment lost 0 bases and the V segment lost 5 bases, leaving 6 bases of the junction unmatched. Per germline, CDR1 PRHDT and CDR2 FYEKMQ (reference sequence).

This clone appeared a single time. The chain employs TRBV29-1 and TRBJ2-2, with 7 bases lining up with TRBD1. Germline V lookup: CDR1 SQVTM, CDR2 ANQGSEA. V was pared by 5 bases and J by 5 bases, with 2 bases of the junction left unmatched. This CDR3 is built from 12 residues. This chain's CDR3 is CSVTQGTGELFF. The DNA of the CDR3 is TGCAGCGTTACACAGGGGACCGGGGAGCTGTTTTTT.

This chain joins TRBV10-3 and TRBJ2-7; D remains unclear. Trimming took 0 bases from V and 7 from J, leaving 4 bases between them. In germline, CDR1 is ENHRY, CDR2 SYGVKD. The CDR3 sequence is 11 residues long. CDR3 coding DNA: TGTGCCATCAGTGAGTCTTGGGAGCAGTACTTC. Protein: CAISESWEQYF.

Regarding this clone: The junction differs from germline at one of its ends, possibly a read error. The V call is TRBV15, the J call TRBJ2-1; D call uncertain. The CDR3 has 14 amino acids. In germline, CDR1 is LNHNV, CDR2 YYDKDF (reference sequence). CDR3 sequence: CATSRGNSFNEQFF. In nucleotides, the CDR3 is TGTGCCACCAGCAGGGGAAACTCCTTCAATGAGCAGTTCTTC. The full variable domain, completed using reference TRBV15 and TRBJ2-1, is DAMVIQNPRYQVTQFGKPVTLSCSQTLNHNVMYWYQQKSSQAPKLLFHYYDKDFNNEADTPDNFQSRRPNTSFCFLDIRSPGLGDTAMYLCATSRGNSFNEQFFGPGTRLTVL.

The chain couples TRBV3-1 (or the pseudogene TRBV3-2) to TRBJ1-2; D possibly corresponds to TRBD1 (6 bases). CDR3 length: 14 residues. In germline, CDR1 is LGHDT, CDR2 YNNKEL (reference sequence). V was cut by 4 bases and J by 8 bases, with 17 bases left in between. The CDR3 region is CASSPQMGAQGYTF. CDR3 DNA sequence: TGTGCCAGCAGCCCCCAGATGGGGGCGCAGGGCTACACCTTC.

This chain joins TRBV3-1 (or the pseudogene TRBV3-2) and TRBJ2-2, with a tentative D call TRBD2 (5 bases). Germline V gene data show CDR1 as LGHDT and CDR2 as YNNKEL (reference sequence). The CDR3 spans 14 residues. With 7 bases removed from V and 0 bases from J, the gap between germline ends came to 9 bases. The CDR3 region has the DNA TGTGCCAGCAATCGGGATGCGAACACCGGGGAGCTGTTTTTT. The encoded protein is CASNRDANTGELFF.

This sequence joins TRBV28 and TRBJ2-7, with D perhaps TRBD2 (5 bases). V was trimmed by 3 bases and J by 0 bases, leaving 9 bases between them. The CDR3 loop spans 14 amino acids. Germline CDR1 is MDHEN and CDR2 is SYDVKM. The CDR3 sequence is CASSLQRASYEQYF. The CDR3 nucleotides read TGTGCCAGCAGTTTGCAGAGGGCCTCCTACGAGCAGTACTTC.